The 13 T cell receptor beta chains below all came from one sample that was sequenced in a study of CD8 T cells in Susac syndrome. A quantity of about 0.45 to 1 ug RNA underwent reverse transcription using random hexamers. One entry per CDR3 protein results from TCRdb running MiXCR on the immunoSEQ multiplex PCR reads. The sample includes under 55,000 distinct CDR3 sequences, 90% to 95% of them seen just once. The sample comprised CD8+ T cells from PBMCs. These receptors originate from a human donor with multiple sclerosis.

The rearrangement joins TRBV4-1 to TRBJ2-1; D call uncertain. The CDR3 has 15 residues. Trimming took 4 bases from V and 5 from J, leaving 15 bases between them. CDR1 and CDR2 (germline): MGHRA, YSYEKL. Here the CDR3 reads CASSLSLSDHNEQFF. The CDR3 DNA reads TGCGCCAGCAGCCTGTCTCTTTCAGACCACAATGAGCAGTTCTTC.

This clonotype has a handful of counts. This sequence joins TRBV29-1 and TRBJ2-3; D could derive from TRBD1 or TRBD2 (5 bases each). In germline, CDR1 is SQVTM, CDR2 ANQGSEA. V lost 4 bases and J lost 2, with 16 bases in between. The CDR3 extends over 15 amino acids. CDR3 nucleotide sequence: TGCAGCGTTGCCGCCGGGGACCTTTCCACAGATACGCAGTATTTT. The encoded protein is CSVAAGDLSTDTQYF.

The CDR3, as DNA: TGTGCCAGCAGGCCGAGCGGGGGGGCCTGGAATGAGCAGTTCTTC. Protein product: CASRPSGGAWNEQFF. The chain has TRBV27 and TRBJ2-1; TRBD2 matches at 10 bases. V lost 6 bases, J lost 7 bases, and 9 bases stayed unmatched. Germline values: CDR1 MNHEY, CDR2 SMNVEV (reference sequence). The CDR3 runs to 15 residues.

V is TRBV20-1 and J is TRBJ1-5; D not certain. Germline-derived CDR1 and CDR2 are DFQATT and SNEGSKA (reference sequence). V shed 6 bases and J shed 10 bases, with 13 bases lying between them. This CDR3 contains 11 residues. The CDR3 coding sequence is TGCAGTGCACCCTTTGGAGGACCCCAGCATTTT. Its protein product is CSAPFGGPQHF.

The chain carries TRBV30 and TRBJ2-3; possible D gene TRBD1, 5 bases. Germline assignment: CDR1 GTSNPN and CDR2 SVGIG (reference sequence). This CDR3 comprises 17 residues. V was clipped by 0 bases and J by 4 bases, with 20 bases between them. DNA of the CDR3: TGTGCCTGGAGTGTAATACGGGTCAGGGAAGGGCCAGATACGCAGTATTTT. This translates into CAWSVIRVREGPDTQYF.

The CDR3: CASTSSWGTEAFF. In nucleotides, the CDR3 is TGTGCCAGCACCTCTTCGTGGGGAACTGAAGCTTTCTTT. V is TRBV2 and J is TRBJ1-1; D is uncertain. V was shortened by 7 bases and J by 5 bases, with 14 bases between the two germline ends. The CDR3 is 13 residues long. Germline lookup yields CDR1 SNHLY and CDR2 FYNNEI.

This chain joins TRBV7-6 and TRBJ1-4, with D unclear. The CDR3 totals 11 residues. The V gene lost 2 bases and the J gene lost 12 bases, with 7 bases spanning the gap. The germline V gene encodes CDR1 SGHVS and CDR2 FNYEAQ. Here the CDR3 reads CASSLQGELFF. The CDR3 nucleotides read TGTGCCAGCAGCTTACAAGGCGAACTGTTTTTT.

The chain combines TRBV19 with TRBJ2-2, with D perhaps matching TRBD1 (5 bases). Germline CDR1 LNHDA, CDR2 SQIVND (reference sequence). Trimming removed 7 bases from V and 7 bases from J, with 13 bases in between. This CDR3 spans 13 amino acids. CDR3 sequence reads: CASTSRGSGELFF. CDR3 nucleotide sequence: TGTGCCAGTACCTCAAGGGGAAGCGGGGAGCTGTTTTTT.

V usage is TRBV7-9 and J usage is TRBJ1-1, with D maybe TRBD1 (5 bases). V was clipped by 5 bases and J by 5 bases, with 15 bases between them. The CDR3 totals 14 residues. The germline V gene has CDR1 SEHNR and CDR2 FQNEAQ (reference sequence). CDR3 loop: CASSRPGAFTEAFF. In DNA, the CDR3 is TGTGCCAGCAGCCGCCCCGGGGCTTTTACTGAAGCTTTCTTT.

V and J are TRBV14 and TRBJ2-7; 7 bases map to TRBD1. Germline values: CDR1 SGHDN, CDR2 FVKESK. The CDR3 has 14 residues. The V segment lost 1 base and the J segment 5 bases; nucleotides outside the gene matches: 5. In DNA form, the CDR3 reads TGTGCCAGCAGCCAAGTGGGACAGCCCCACGAGCAGTACTTC. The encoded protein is CASSQVGQPHEQYF.

The CDR3 nucleotides are TGTGCCAGCAGTACCTCCAGGGGGCTCCTTGAAGCTTTCTTT. Its protein product is CASSTSRGLLEAFF. The chain uses TRBV27 and TRBJ1-1, with 8 bases identical to TRBD1. Germline CDR1 reads MNHEY; CDR2 reads SMNVEV (reference sequence). The J segment lost 7 bases and the V segment lost 5 bases, leaving 9 bases of the junction unmatched. The CDR3 has 14 residues.

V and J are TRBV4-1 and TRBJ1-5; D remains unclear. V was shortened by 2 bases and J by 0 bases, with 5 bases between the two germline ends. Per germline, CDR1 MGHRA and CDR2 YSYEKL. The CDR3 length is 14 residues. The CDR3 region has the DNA TGCGCCAGCAGCCAACGGAATAGCAATCAGCCCCAGCATTTT. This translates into CASSQRNSNQPQHF.

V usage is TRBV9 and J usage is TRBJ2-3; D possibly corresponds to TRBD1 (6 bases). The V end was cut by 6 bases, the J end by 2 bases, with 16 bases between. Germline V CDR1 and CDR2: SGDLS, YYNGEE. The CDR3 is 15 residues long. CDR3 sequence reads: CASNVGDRSTDTQYF. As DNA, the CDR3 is TGTGCCAGCAACGTTGGTGACAGGTCCACAGATACGCAGTATTTT.